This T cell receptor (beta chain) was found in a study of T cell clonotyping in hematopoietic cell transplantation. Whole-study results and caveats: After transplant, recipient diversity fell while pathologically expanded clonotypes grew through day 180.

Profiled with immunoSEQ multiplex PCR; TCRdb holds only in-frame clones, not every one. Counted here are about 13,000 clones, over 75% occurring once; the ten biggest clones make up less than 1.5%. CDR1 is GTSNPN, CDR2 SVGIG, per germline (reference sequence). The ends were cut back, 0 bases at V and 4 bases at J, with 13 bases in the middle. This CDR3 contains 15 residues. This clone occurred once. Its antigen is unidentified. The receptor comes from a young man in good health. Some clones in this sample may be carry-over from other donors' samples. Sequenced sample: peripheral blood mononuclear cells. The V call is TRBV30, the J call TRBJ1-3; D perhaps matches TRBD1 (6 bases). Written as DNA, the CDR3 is TGTGCCTGGAGTGTAGGGGGGGCTGCAGGAAACACCATATATTTT. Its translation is CAWSVGGAAGNTIYF. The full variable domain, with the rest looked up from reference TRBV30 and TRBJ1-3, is SQTIHQWPATLVQPVGSPLSLECTVEGTSNPNLYWYRQAAGRGLQLLFYSVGIGQISSEVPQNLSASRPQDRQFILSSKKLLLSDSGFYLCAWSVGGAAGNTIYFGEGSWLTVV.